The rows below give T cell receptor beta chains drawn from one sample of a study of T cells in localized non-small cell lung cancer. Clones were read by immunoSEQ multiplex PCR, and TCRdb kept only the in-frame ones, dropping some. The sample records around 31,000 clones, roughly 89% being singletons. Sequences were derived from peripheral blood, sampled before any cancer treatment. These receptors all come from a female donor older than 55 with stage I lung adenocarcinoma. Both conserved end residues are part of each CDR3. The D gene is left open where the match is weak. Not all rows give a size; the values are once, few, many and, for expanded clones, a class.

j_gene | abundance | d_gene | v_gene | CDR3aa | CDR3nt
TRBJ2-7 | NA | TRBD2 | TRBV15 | CATSSGLAGEDEQYF | TGTGCCACCAGCAGCGGACTAGCGGGTGAGGACGAGCAGTACTTC
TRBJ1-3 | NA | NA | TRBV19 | CASRRGGGLSGNTIYF | TGTGCCAGTAGACGAGGCGGGGGGCTTTCTGGAAACACCATATATTTT
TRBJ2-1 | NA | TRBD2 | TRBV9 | CASSVGWGLAVEQFF | TGTGCCAGCAGCGTAGGTTGGGGACTAGCGGTTGAGCAGTTCTTC
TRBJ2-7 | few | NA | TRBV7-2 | CASRRQGGGTYEQYF | TGTGCCAGCAGACGTCAGGGTGGTGGGACCTACGAGCAGTACTTC
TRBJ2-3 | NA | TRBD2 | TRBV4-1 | CASSPHPSGRRTDTQYF | TGCGCCAGCAGCCCCCACCCTAGCGGGAGGCGCACAGATACGCAGTATTTT
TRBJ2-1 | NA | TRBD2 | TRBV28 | CASTGVTSGRTSTYNEQFF | TGTGCCAGCACTGGTGTTACTAGCGGGAGGACTTCAACCTACAATGAGCAGTTCTTC
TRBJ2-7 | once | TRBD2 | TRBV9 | CASSPGLVGGGPYEQYF | TGTGCCAGCAGCCCGGGACTAGTAGGAGGGGGGCCCTACGAGCAGTACTTC
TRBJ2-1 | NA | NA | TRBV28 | CASRTSGSSGYNEQFF | TGTGCCAGCCGTACATCGGGGAGCAGCGGGTACAATGAGCAGTTCTTC
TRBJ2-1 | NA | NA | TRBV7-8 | CATSLDYNEQFF | TGTGCCACTTCCCTTGATTACAATGAGCAGTTCTTC
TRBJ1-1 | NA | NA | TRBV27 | CASGRNEYGGTEAFF | TGTGCCAGCGGACGCAATGAGTACGGCGGCACTGAAGCTTTCTTT